This T cell receptor beta chain was obtained from a study of Tregs in tolerant kidney transplant recipients. The CDR3 totals 15 residues. V shed 1 base and J 1 base; nucleotides not matched to a gene: 1. The germline V gene encodes CDR1 LGHNA and CDR2 YNFKEQ. Sequenced by immunoSEQ multiplex PCR; TCRdb stores in-frame clones only, minus some. The table records approximately 75,000 clones, approximately 90% of them present only once. This clone was recorded only once. The sequence derives from a human donor who received a combined kidney and bone marrow transplant. The sequences come from Tregs from blood, collected before the transplant. The chain carries TRBV4-2 and TRBJ2-5, with 9 bases that match TRBD1. For the CDR3, the DNA is TGTGCCAGCAGCCAAGCGGGACAGGGCCAAGAGACCCAGTACTTC. Translating gives CASSQAGQGQETQYF.